Shown below are 27 T cell receptor beta chains from a single sample sequenced in a study of T cell responses to AZD1222 COVID-19 vaccine. TCRdb's table, derived via immunoSEQ multiplex PCR, lists solely in-frame clones and lacks some. The data contain about 150,000 clones, approximately 95% of them singletons. The material sequenced was peripheral blood, taken 28 days after the second AZD1222 dose. The receptors come from an adult who received the AZD1222 COVID-19 vaccine.

The chain joins TRBV12-3 or TRBV12-4 to TRBJ1-5; no definite D call. V lost 7 bases and J lost 5, with 9 bases in between. There are 12 residues in the CDR3. The CDR3 DNA reads TGTGCCAGCACCCTTGCCGATCAGCCCCAGCATTTT. Its translation: CASTLADQPQHF.

The chain is built from TRBV5-4 and TRBJ2-7; a weak D match, TRBD2 (6 bases). Trimming took off 4 bases at V and 5 bases at J, with 13 bases between the two ends. The CDR3 is 13 amino acids. Per germline, CDR1 SGHNT and CDR2 YYREEE (reference sequence). The CDR3 DNA sequence: TGTGCCAGCAGCCCGGTGGGGGGACACGAGCAGTACTTC. The encoded protein is CASSPVGGHEQYF.

This clone was seen only once. This sequence joins TRBV7-9 and TRBJ2-7; TRBD1 agrees at 8 bases. This CDR3 has 14 amino acids. In germline, CDR1 is SEHNR, CDR2 FQNEAQ (reference sequence). Trimming cost V 3 bases and J 2 bases; bases outside gene matches: 3. The CDR3 sequence is CASSLDRVAYEQYF. CDR3 in DNA: TGTGCCAGCAGCTTGGACAGGGTGGCCTACGAGCAGTACTTC.

In its sample, this clone was seen a few times. V usage is TRBV9 and J usage is TRBJ1-1; D unresolved. The V gene's germline CDR1 is SGDLS and CDR2 YYNGEE. The CDR3 covers 14 residues. V gave up 0 bases and J gave up 4 bases, with 10 bases separating them. CDR3 loop: CASSVVPRSTEAFF. DNA of the CDR3: TGTGCCAGCAGCGTAGTTCCCAGATCCACTGAAGCTTTCTTT.

V gene TRBV29-1 combines with J gene TRBJ1-2, with D unclear. Deletions cut 5 bases from V and 7 bases from J, with 17 bases between. The CDR3 covers 13 residues. Germline assignment: CDR1 SQVTM and CDR2 ANQGSEA. Here the CDR3 reads CSVLSLPEGGYTF. In DNA, the CDR3 is TGCAGCGTTCTAAGTCTTCCCGAGGGTGGCTACACCTTC.

This chain joins TRBV5-8 and TRBJ2-3; D is unresolved. The germline V gene has CDR1 SGHTS and CDR2 YDEGEE. CDR3 length: 15 amino acids. The germline V and J ends were trimmed by 3 bases and 1 base, with 12 bases remaining between them. The CDR3 DNA is TGTGCCAGCAGCTACCTCCCCGGTGGCACAGATACGCAGTATTTT. As protein: CASSYLPGGTDTQYF.

This chain connects TRBV20-1 to TRBJ1-1; D remains unclear. Trimming took 5 bases from V and 2 from J, leaving 6 bases between them. CDR1 and CDR2 from the germline V gene are DFQATT and SNEGSKA (reference sequence). The CDR3 is 11 amino acids. The CDR3 DNA reads TGCAGTGCTGACTATAACACTGAAGCTTTCTTT. This codes for CSADYNTEAFF.

J is TRBJ2-7 and V is TRBV7-8; no reliable D call. This CDR3 has 15 amino acids. The V end lost 2 bases, the J end lost 4 bases, and 15 bases lay between the germline ends. Germline lookup yields CDR1 SGHVS and CDR2 FQNEAQ. The CDR3 bases are TGTGCCAGCAGCTTAAGGTGGAAGTCTGGGTACGAGCAGTACTTC. It yields the protein CASSLRWKSGYEQYF.

J is TRBJ1-2 and V is TRBV28; 7 nucleotides align to TRBD1. The CDR3 spans 15 residues. V shed 6 bases, J shed 0 bases, and the junction held 7 bases outside the gene matches. Germline loops: CDR1 MDHEN, CDR2 SYDVKM. The CDR3 nucleotides read TGTGCCAGCAGACGGTGGGACAGTACTAACTATGGCTACACCTTC. Translating gives CASRRWDSTNYGYTF.

This clone was observed a single time. The chain is built from TRBV3-1 (or the pseudogene TRBV3-2) and TRBJ1-2; 10 bases align to TRBD1. The germline V gene encodes CDR1 LGHDT and CDR2 YNNKEL (reference sequence). The CDR3 has 17 amino acids. V dropped 5 bases and J dropped 6; count of bases not matched to a gene: 15. The CDR3 reads CASSDAGFWDRGDGYTF. CDR3 bases: TGTGCCAGCAGCGACGCGGGATTTTGGGACAGGGGTGATGGCTACACCTTC.

The chain is built from TRBV5-1 and TRBJ1-2; 10 nucleotides agree with TRBD1. The CDR3 contains 15 residues. Germline loops: CDR1 SGHRS, CDR2 YFSETQ. The trim removed 4 bases at V and 0 bases at J, leaving 3 bases unmatched. The CDR3 sequence: CASSPGQGANYGYTF. In DNA form, the CDR3 reads TGCGCCAGCAGCCCAGGACAGGGGGCTAACTATGGCTACACCTTC.

The chain combines TRBV11-2 with TRBJ1-2, with 8 bases fitting TRBD1. The germline gives CDR1 SGHAT, CDR2 FQNNGV. The CDR3 has 14 amino acids. J lost 8 bases, V lost 5 bases, and 10 bases had no gene match. The CDR3 DNA sequence: TGTGCCAGCAGCCCTGGACAGGGACTAGAAGGCTACACCTTC. Encoded protein: CASSPGQGLEGYTF.

J is TRBJ1-2 and V is TRBV3-1 (or the pseudogene TRBV3-2); 9 bases align to TRBD1. CDR3 length equals 16 residues. Germline CDR1 reads LGHDT; CDR2 reads YNNKEL (reference sequence). V was clipped by 3 bases and J by 5 bases; unmatched bases: 10. The CDR3 loop reads CASSQPRTGEEYGYTF. The CDR3 DNA follows: TGTGCCAGCAGCCAGCCCAGGACAGGGGAGGAGTATGGCTACACCTTC.

The chain combines TRBV25-1 with TRBJ2-5; possible D gene TRBD2, 6 bases. Per germline, CDR1 MGHDK and CDR2 SYGVNS. This CDR3 spans 16 amino acids. The germline V and J ends were trimmed by 3 bases and 2 bases, with 16 bases remaining between them. The CDR3 DNA reads as TGTGCCAGCAGTGAGCGGGACGGGTATGCGCAAGAGACCCAGTACTTC. Its protein is CASSERDGYAQETQYF.

The chain has TRBV2 and TRBJ1-6, with D perhaps TRBD1 (6 bases). V was clipped by 6 bases and J by 9 bases, with 15 bases between them. Germline-derived CDR1 and CDR2 are SNHLY and FYNNEI. The length of the CDR3 is 14 residues. The CDR3, as DNA: TGTGCCAGCAGATTAACTGGAGGGGGTTCACCCCTCCACTTT. Its protein is CASRLTGGGSPLHF. The whole variable domain, remainder taken from reference TRBV2 and TRBJ1-6, is EPEVTQTPSHQVTQMGQEVILRCVPISNHLYFYWYRQILGQKVEFLVSFYNNEISEKSEIFDDQFSVERPDGSNFTLKIRSTKLEDSAMYFCASRLTGGGSPLHFGNGTRLTVT.

This chain links TRBV4-2 with TRBJ1-5, with no clear D. This CDR3 comprises 18 residues. V was trimmed by 3 bases and J by 3 bases, leaving 21 bases between them. Germline V gene lookup returns CDR1 LGHNA and CDR2 YNFKEQ. The CDR3 DNA reads as TGTGCCAGCAGCCACCTTGACGAGTTTCACGAGATCAATCAGCCCCAGCATTTT. Protein sequence: CASSHLDEFHEINQPQHF.

The chain is built from TRBV27 and TRBJ1-1, with TRBD1 matching over 11 bases. Trimming at V came to 4 bases and at J to 5 bases, leaving 6 bases not matched to a gene. The germline V gene has CDR1 MNHEY and CDR2 SMNVEV (reference sequence). The CDR3 runs to 15 residues. The CDR3, as DNA: TGTGCCAGCAGTTCATGGACAGGGGGCCGGACTGAAGCTTTCTTT. It encodes CASSSWTGGRTEAFF.

The chain joins TRBV4-1 to TRBJ2-1; D possibly corresponds to TRBD2 (6 bases). CDR1 and CDR2 from the germline V gene are MGHRA and YSYEKL. The CDR3 consists of 16 residues. The germline V and J ends were trimmed by 0 bases and 2 bases, with 11 bases remaining between them. The CDR3 region is CASSQERDWAYNEQFF. CDR3 DNA sequence: TGCGCCAGCAGCCAAGAACGGGACTGGGCCTACAATGAGCAGTTCTTC.

The V call is TRBV12-3 or TRBV12-4, the J call TRBJ1-2, with 8 positions matching TRBD1. The CDR3 runs to 13 residues. Trimming removed 6 bases from V and 5 bases from J; junction bases left unmatched: 5. The DNA of the CDR3 is TGTGCCAGCAGCCCTGGACAGGGTTATGGCTACACCTTC. It yields the protein CASSPGQGYGYTF.

The CDR3 bases are TGCGCCAGCAGCTTGGGTGACCCAAACGGAAAGCAGTACTTC. It encodes CASSLGDPNGKQYF. The chain uses TRBV5-1 and TRBJ2-7; D uncertain. V shed 0 bases and J shed 8 bases, with 15 bases lying between them. The germline V gene encodes CDR1 SGHRS and CDR2 YFSETQ. This CDR3 has 14 residues. Complete variable domain (other parts from reference TRBV5-1 and TRBJ2-7): KAGVTQTPRYLIKTRGQQVTLSCSPISGHRSVSWYQQTPGQGLQFLFEYFSETQRNKGNFPGRFSGRQFSNSRSEMNVSTLELGDSALYLCASSLGDPNGKQYFGPGTRLTVT.

The gene calls are TRBV27 and TRBJ1-1; tentatively, D is TRBD1 (6 bases). In germline, CDR1 is MNHEY, CDR2 SMNVEV (reference sequence). With 5 bases removed from V and 0 bases from J, the gap between germline ends came to 10 bases. The CDR3 loop spans 14 amino acids. CDR3 nucleotides: TGTGCCAGCAGTCCACAGGGTCTGAACACTGAAGCTTTCTTT. Translated: CASSPQGLNTEAFF.

The sample holds one count of this clone. The V and J genes are TRBV20-1 and TRBJ1-2; D not certain. Germline-derived CDR1 and CDR2 are DFQATT and SNEGSKA (reference sequence). The CDR3 consists of 11 residues. Trimming removed 6 bases at V and 7 bases at J, with 12 bases between. This CDR3 reads CSARGRFGYTF. CDR3 nucleotides: TGCAGTGCCCGTGGTCGCTTTGGCTACACCTTC.

The genes are TRBV7-8 and TRBJ1-6; D remains unclear. V lost 1 base, J lost 9 bases, and 7 bases lay in between. In germline, CDR1 is SGHVS, CDR2 FQNEAQ. The CDR3 contains 13 residues. The CDR3 DNA is TGTGCCAGCAGCTTAGTTGGAGGTTCACCCCTCCACTTT. Protein: CASSLVGGSPLHF.

This clone has just a few counts. The chain joins TRBV7-9 to TRBJ2-5; D perhaps matches TRBD1 (5 bases). This CDR3 comprises 14 residues. V lost 2 bases and J lost 5, with 12 bases in between. From germline, CDR1 is SEHNR and CDR2 FQNEAQ (reference sequence). The DNA for the CDR3 is TGTGCCAGCAGCTTAATAGCAGGGTTGGAGACCCAGTACTTC. As protein: CASSLIAGLETQYF.

The chain has TRBV6-5 and TRBJ1-2; D is ambiguous. The CDR3 consists of 13 residues. In germline, CDR1 is MNHEY, CDR2 SVGAGI. V shed 10 bases and J shed 8 bases, with 20 bases lying between them. The CDR3 reads CATWWSMGVGYTF. CDR3 DNA sequence: TGTGCCACCTGGTGGAGCATGGGAGTCGGCTACACCTTC.

This clone occurred once. The chain carries TRBV9 and TRBJ1-2; D is possibly TRBD1 (5 bases). The CDR3 is 14 amino acids. Trimming took 6 bases from V and 4 from J, leaving 16 bases between them. Germline assignment: CDR1 SGDLS and CDR2 YYNGEE. The CDR3 loop reads CASNPGQGGYGYTF. The CDR3 DNA is TGTGCCAGCAACCCCGGTCAGGGTGGCTATGGCTACACCTTC.

The chain has TRBV7-8 and TRBJ1-2, with a possible D match to TRBD1 (5 bases). The CDR3 contains 14 residues. Germline assignment: CDR1 SGHVS and CDR2 FQNEAQ. With 5 bases removed from V and 0 bases from J, the gap between germline ends came to 10 bases. The CDR3: CASSVGRSNYGYTF. CDR3 sequence (DNA): TGTGCCAGCAGCGTGGGACGGTCTAACTATGGCTACACCTTC.